This record looks at one T cell receptor (beta chain) sequence and its context. J gave up 7 bases and V 0 bases, and 5 bases lay outside the gene matches. The CDR3 is made up of 16 amino acids. CDR1 is LGHNA, CDR2 YSLEER, per germline. The data stem from a study of blood T cell repertoires in COVID-19. Study context: The cDNA or gDNA used as material had been derived from T cells, B-cell-depleted T cells, or PBMCs.

The assay was immunoSEQ multiplex PCR, and TCRdb's table has in-frame clones only and misses some. This repertoire shows around 30,000 clones, more than 70% found once; its top ten account for roughly 14%. This sequence originates from a man older than 75 with active or convalescent COVID-19. V usage is TRBV4-3 and J usage is TRBJ2-1; 11 bases fit TRBD1. Sample: peripheral blood. CDR3 protein: CASSQDWTGGINEQFF. The CDR3 DNA sequence: TGCGCCAGCAGCCAAGATTGGACAGGGGGCATAAATGAGCAGTTCTTC.